Below are 21 T cell receptor beta chains sequenced from a single sample in a study of cytomegalovirus exposure and HLA in healthy donors. Amplification used 60 Vbeta primers and 13 Jbeta primers. Sequenced by immunoSEQ multiplex PCR; TCRdb stores in-frame clones only, minus some. Here the sample spans over 100,000 clones, approximately 71% being singletons. The sample taken for sequencing was PBMCs. Source of these receptors: a woman in her sixties or seventies in good health and CMV-seropositive.

The rearrangement uses TRBV4-1 and TRBJ2-2, with 14 bases matching TRBD2. There are 17 residues in the CDR3. CDR1 is MGHRA, CDR2 YSYEKL, per germline. The trim removed 4 bases at V and 5 bases at J, leaving 6 bases unmatched. CDR3 amino acids: CASSLGLAGGSTGELFF. The DNA for the CDR3 is TGCGCCAGCAGCCTCGGACTAGCGGGGGGATCAACCGGGGAGCTGTTTTTT.

The V call is TRBV7-2, the J call TRBJ2-7, with a weak D call TRBD1 (6 bases). V was cut by 4 bases and J by 3 bases, with 16 bases left in between. CDR3 size: 15 residues. Germline CDR1 reads SGHTA; CDR2 reads FQGNSA. For the CDR3, the DNA is TGTGCCAGCAGCTCTACAGGGTCCCCTTTCTACGAGCAGTACTTC. Encoded protein: CASSSTGSPFYEQYF.

This clone was observed a handful of times. The chain has TRBV19 and TRBJ1-2; 7 positions agree with TRBD1. Germline V gives CDR1 LNHDA, CDR2 SQIVND (reference sequence). V gave up 4 bases and J gave up 0 bases; unmatched junction bases: 8. This CDR3 region has 16 residues. Here the CDR3 DNA reads TGTGCCAGTAGTAGCGACAGGGACCCAGCTAACTATGGCTACACCTTC. Residues: CASSSDRDPANYGYTF. Full variable domain (remainder filled in from reference TRBV19 and TRBJ1-2): DGGITQSPKYLFRKEGQNVTLSCEQNLNHDAMYWYRQDPGQGLRLIYYSQIVNDFQKGDIAEGYSVSREKKESFPLTVTSAQKNPTAFYLCASSSDRDPANYGYTFGSGTRLTVV.

This clone was observed a single time. The rearrangement links TRBV2 to TRBJ1-2, with 9 bases lining up with TRBD1. Germline values: CDR1 SNHLY, CDR2 FYNNEI. This CDR3 has 12 residues. V trimming: 8 bases; J trimming: 5 bases; junction bases outside the gene matches: 3. Here the CDR3 DNA reads TGTGCCAGCCTACAGGGGGCATATGGCTACACCTTC. It is translated as CASLQGAYGYTF.

V and J are TRBV4-1 and TRBJ2-2; D gene uncertain. Trimming took 0 bases from V and 6 from J, leaving 11 bases between them. The CDR3 runs to 15 residues. Germline loops: CDR1 MGHRA, CDR2 YSYEKL. The CDR3 loop is CASSQEERRPGELFF. The CDR3 nucleotides are TGCGCCAGCAGCCAAGAGGAGCGTAGGCCCGGGGAGCTGTTTTTT.

V usage is TRBV27 and J usage is TRBJ1-2, with TRBD1 as a possible D gene (5 bases). V lost 4 bases and J lost 4, with 13 bases in between. From germline, CDR1 is MNHEY and CDR2 SMNVEV (reference sequence). CDR3 length: 14 residues. CDR3: CASSYSRAGYGYTF. CDR3 sequence (DNA): TGTGCCAGCAGTTACAGCAGGGCTGGCTATGGCTACACCTTC.

This clone was picked up one time. This chain connects TRBV19 to TRBJ1-2; 7 bases line up with TRBD1. CDR1 is LNHDA and CDR2 is SQIVND in the germline V gene (reference sequence). V was pared by 7 bases and J by 3 bases, with 14 bases of the junction left unmatched. The CDR3 spans 16 residues. The CDR3 coding sequence is TGTGCCAGTACCCCTCCCGGGACAGCAGATTACTATGGCTACACCTTC. Amino acids: CASTPPGTADYYGYTF.

The table lists this clone with a count of one. The rearrangement uses TRBV27 and TRBJ1-5; D possibly corresponds to TRBD1 (6 bases). Germline values: CDR1 MNHEY, CDR2 SMNVEV (reference sequence). The CDR3 runs to 14 residues. V was pared by 5 bases and J by 0 bases, with 8 bases between. In DNA form, the CDR3 reads TGTGCCAGCAGTGGGGGACATAGCAATCAGCCCCAGCATTTT. Translating gives CASSGGHSNQPQHF.

V gene TRBV10-3 combines with J gene TRBJ1-5; 10 nucleotides match TRBD1. V gave up 0 bases and J gave up 11 bases; unmatched junction bases: 1. The germline gives CDR1 ENHRY, CDR2 SYGVKD. The CDR3 runs 13 residues. Here the CDR3 reads CAISESGQGSQHF. In DNA form, the CDR3 reads TGTGCCATCAGTGAGTCGGGACAGGGGTCCCAGCATTTT.

The J gene is TRBJ2-3, the V gene TRBV12-5; 8 bases map to TRBD2. The CDR3 extends over 15 amino acids. Germline CDR1 reads LGHNT; CDR2 reads FRNRAP. V lost 4 bases to trimming and J lost 3 bases; unmatched junction nucleotides: 6. The CDR3 DNA is TGTGCTAGTGGTTCGGGGACTAGACTGACAGATACGCAGTATTTT. Translation: CASGSGTRLTDTQYF.

This clone has a handful of counts. V usage is TRBV5-1 and J usage is TRBJ1-5; D possibly corresponds to TRBD1 (6 bases). Trimming left V 0 bases short and J 2 bases short, with 12 bases between. This CDR3 contains 16 residues. Germline V gene lookup returns CDR1 SGHRS and CDR2 YFSETQ. The CDR3: CASSLGTGSGNQPQHF. In DNA form, the CDR3 reads TGCGCCAGCAGCTTGGGAACAGGGAGCGGCAATCAGCCCCAGCATTTT.

Concerning this clone itself: Other nucleotide sequences in the sample specify the same CDR3. CDR3 residues: CASSVGTSGGNEQFF. CDR3 DNA sequence: TGTGCCAGCAGCGTCGGGACTAGCGGGGGTAATGAGCAGTTCTTC. The gene calls are TRBV9 and TRBJ2-1; 14 nucleotides line up with TRBD2. Germline CDR1 SGDLS, CDR2 YYNGEE. This CDR3 region has 15 residues. Germline trimming cut 2 bases from V and 7 bases from J; bases unmatched to any gene: 2.

CDR3 region: CASSSRLAGGGTDTQYF. CDR3 coding DNA: TGTGCCAGCAGCTCTCGACTAGCGGGGGGAGGCACAGATACGCAGTATTTT. The chain employs TRBV9 and TRBJ2-3; 13 nucleotides match TRBD2. V dropped 4 bases and J dropped 1; count of bases not matched to a gene: 6. The CDR3 loop spans 17 amino acids. CDR1 SGDLS and CDR2 YYNGEE come from the germline V gene. Full variable domain (missing parts from reference TRBV9 and TRBJ2-3): DSGVTQTPKHLITATGQRVTLRCSPRSGDLSVYWYQQSLDQGLQFLIQYYNGEERAKGNILERFSAQQFPDLHSELNLSSLELGDSALYFCASSSRLAGGGTDTQYFGPGTRLTVL.

In its sample, this clone was seen a few times. CDR3 DNA sequence: TGTGCCAGCAGCCCGCAAGGCAGGATGTCTGCGAACACTGAAGCTTTCTTT. Translating it yields CASSPQGRMSANTEAFF. V and J are TRBV7-6 and TRBJ1-1; D not resolved. This CDR3 contains 17 residues. Looked up from germline, CDR1 is SGHVS and CDR2 is FNYEAQ. The V end lost 5 bases, the J end lost 1 base, and 20 bases lay between the germline ends.

The rearrangement uses TRBV11-2 and TRBJ2-5; 10 bases are a match to TRBD1. The CDR3 length is 15 residues. In germline, CDR1 is SGHAT, CDR2 FQNNGV. The V and J ends lost 4 bases and 2 bases, in that order; junction bases with no gene match: 4. CDR3 loop: CASSSWTGGQETQYF. In DNA, the CDR3 is TGTGCCAGCAGCTCCTGGACAGGGGGACAAGAGACCCAGTACTTC.

The chain has TRBV6-1 and TRBJ2-1; 8 nucleotides match TRBD1. V dropped 8 bases and J dropped 2; count of bases not matched to a gene: 8. From germline, CDR1 is MNHNS and CDR2 SASEGT. This CDR3 has 15 amino acids. The CDR3 coding sequence is TGTGCCAGCCTTCGGGACAGGATCACCTACAATGAGCAGTTCTTC. Translating gives CASLRDRITYNEQFF.

This clone was recorded a few times. The CDR3 protein is CASSTGGNYEQYF. In DNA, the CDR3 is TGTGCCAGTAGTACCGGAGGGAACTACGAGCAGTACTTC. This chain links TRBV19 with TRBJ2-7; the D gene is possibly TRBD2 (6 bases). Trimming pared 4 bases from V and 3 bases from J, leaving 10 bases between. The CDR3 has 13 amino acids. Germline V CDR1 and CDR2: LNHDA, SQIVND (reference sequence).

This chain uses TRBV19 with TRBJ1-1; the match to TRBD1 covers 12 bases. The V gene's germline CDR1 is LNHDA and CDR2 SQIVND (reference sequence). V shed 3 bases, J shed 4 bases, and the junction held 3 bases outside the gene matches. This CDR3 is 15 amino acids long. The chain's CDR3 is CASSMGDRGLTEAFF. The CDR3 coding sequence is TGTGCCAGTAGTATGGGGGACAGGGGGCTCACTGAAGCTTTCTTT.

This clone was seen only once. The rearrangement joins TRBV2 to TRBJ2-3, with TRBD1 as a possible D gene (5 bases). Germline-derived CDR1 and CDR2 are SNHLY and FYNNEI. The ends were cut back, 0 bases at V and 3 bases at J, with 10 bases in the middle. The CDR3 is 15 residues long. In DNA, the CDR3 is TGTGCCAGCAGTGAAGCGCTAGGGGTAACAGATACGCAGTATTTT. Translation gives CASSEALGVTDTQYF.

V gene TRBV2 combines with J gene TRBJ1-4; the D gene is possibly TRBD1 (5 bases). The germline gives CDR1 SNHLY, CDR2 FYNNEI. Trimming left V 2 bases short and J 2 bases short, with 9 bases between. The CDR3 sequence is 15 residues long. CDR3 in amino acids: CASSETGGTNEKLFF. CDR3 nucleotide sequence: TGTGCCAGCAGTGAAACGGGGGGGACTAATGAAAAACTGTTTTTT.

This sequence joins TRBV19 and TRBJ2-3, with 9 bases that match TRBD2. The CDR3 sequence is 14 residues long. Germline V CDR1 and CDR2: LNHDA, SQIVND (reference sequence). V was clipped by 10 bases and J by 6 bases; unmatched bases: 11. The DNA of the CDR3 is TGTGCCACCCTAGGGACTAGCAGTCCGGATACGCAGTATTTT. Protein sequence: CATLGTSSPDTQYF. Full variable domain (outside the CDR3, taken from reference TRBV19 and TRBJ2-3): DGGITQSPKYLFRKEGQNVTLSCEQNLNHDAMYWYRQDPGQGLRLIYYSQIVNDFQKGDIAEGYSVSREKKESFPLTVTSAQKNPTAFYLCATLGTSSPDTQYFGPGTRLTVL.